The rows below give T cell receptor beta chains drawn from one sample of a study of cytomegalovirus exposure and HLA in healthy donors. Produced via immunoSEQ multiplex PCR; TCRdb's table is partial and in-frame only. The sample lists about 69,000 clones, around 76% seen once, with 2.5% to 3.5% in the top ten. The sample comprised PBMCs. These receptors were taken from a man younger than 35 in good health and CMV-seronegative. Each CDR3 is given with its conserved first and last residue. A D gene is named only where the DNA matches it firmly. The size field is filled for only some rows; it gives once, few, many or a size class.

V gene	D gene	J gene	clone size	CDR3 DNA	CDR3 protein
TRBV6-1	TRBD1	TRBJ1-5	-	TGTGCCAGCAGCGGACAGGGGGATCAGCCCCAGCATTTT	CASSGQGDQPQHF
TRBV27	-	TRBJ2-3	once	TGTGCCAGCAGTCCGGGCCCCAGGGGTACGCAGTATTTT	CASSPGPRGTQYF
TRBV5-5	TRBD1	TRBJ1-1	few	TGTGCCAGCAGCCCCGGGACAGGGGCCCTCCGGGCTTTCTTT	CASSPGTGALRAFF
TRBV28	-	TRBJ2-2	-	TGTGCCAGCGAAGGATCGAAATGGGGGGACACCGGGGAGCTGTTTTTT	CASEGSKWGDTGELFF
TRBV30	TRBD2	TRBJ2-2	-	TGTGCCTGGAAGGCTAGCGGGAACACCGGGGAGCTGTTTTTT	CAWKASGNTGELFF
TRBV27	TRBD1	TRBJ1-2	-	TGTGCCAGCAGTTTAGAAGGGGGCCCTAACTATGGCTACACCTTC	CASSLEGGPNYGYTF
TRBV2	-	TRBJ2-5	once	TGTGCCAGTGACGGGGTTCAAGAGACCCAGTACTTC	CASDGVQETQYF
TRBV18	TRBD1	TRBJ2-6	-	TGTGCCAGCTCACCTGGACAGGGAAACTCTGGGGCCAACGTCCTGACTTTC	CASSPGQGNSGANVLTF
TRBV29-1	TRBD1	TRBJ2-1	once	TGCAGCGTTCGATCCGGGACAGGGGACTACAATGAGCAGTTCTTC	CSVRSGTGDYNEQFF
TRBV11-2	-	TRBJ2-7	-	TGTGCCAGCAGCTTATCTGCCAGGGGGGTCTACGAGCAGTGCTTC	CASSLSARGVYEQCF
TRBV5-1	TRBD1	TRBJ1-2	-	TGCGCCAGCAGCTTGGCACAGGGGGCCTATGGCTACACCTTC	CASSLAQGAYGYTF
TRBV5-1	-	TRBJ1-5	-	TGCGCCAGCAGCTTGGCGGTGGATCAGCCCCAGCATTTT	CASSLAVDQPQHF
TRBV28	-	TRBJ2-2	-	TGTGCCAGCAGTTTAAGCGCCGCCCCGAACACCGGGGAGCTGTTTTTT	CASSLSAAPNTGELFF
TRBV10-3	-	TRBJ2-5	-	TGTGCCACCGTGGACACAAAAGAGACCCAGTACTTC	CATVDTKETQYF
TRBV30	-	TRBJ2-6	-	TGTGCCTGGAGTACGCAAAGCCCTGGGGCCAACGTCCTGACTTTC	CAWSTQSPGANVLTF
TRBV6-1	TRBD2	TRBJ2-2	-	TGTGCCAGCTTATGGGCGGGGGCGAACACCGGGGAGCTGTTTTTT	CASLWAGANTGELFF
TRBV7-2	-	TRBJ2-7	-	TGTGCCAGCAGCTCCAGGGTTCTGCGCGAGCAGTACTTC	CASSSRVLREQYF
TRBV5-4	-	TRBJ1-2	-	TGTGCCAGCAGCCAGGACAGCTATGGCTACACCTTC	CASSQDSYGYTF
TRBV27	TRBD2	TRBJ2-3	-	TGTGCCAGCAGTTATGGGCTAGCGGGGGTGAACACAGATACGCAGTATTTT	CASSYGLAGVNTDTQYF
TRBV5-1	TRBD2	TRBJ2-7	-	TGCGCCAGCAGGCTTCACCCGGGAGGGGGCGAGCAGTACTTC	CASRLHPGGGEQYF
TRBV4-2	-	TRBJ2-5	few	TGTGCCAGCAGCCAAGATGTAGGAGGGAGCTACCAAGAGACCCAGTACTTC	CASSQDVGGSYQETQYF
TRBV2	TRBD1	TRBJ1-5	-	TGTGCCAGCAGTGGGGACAGGGGGAATCAGCCCCAGCATTTT	CASSGDRGNQPQHF
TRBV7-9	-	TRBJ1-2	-	TGTGCCAGCAGCTTTAATCTGGCGGAAGTCCTCTATGGCTACACCTTC	CASSFNLAEVLYGYTF
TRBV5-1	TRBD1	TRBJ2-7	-	TGCGCCAGCAGCTTGGCGGGGACAGCAACTATATCCTACGAGCAGTACTTC	CASSLAGTATISYEQYF
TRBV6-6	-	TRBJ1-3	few	TGTGCCAGCACCCACGGCGGTGTTGCCTCTGGAAACACCATATATTTT	CASTHGGVASGNTIYF
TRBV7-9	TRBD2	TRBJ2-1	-	TGTGCCAGCAGCCTGAGGGGAGCGGGGGGTCTCAATGAGCAGTTCTTC	CASSLRGAGGLNEQFF
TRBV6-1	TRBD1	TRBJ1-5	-	TGTGCCAGCAGTGGGACAGGGGGTGTTAGCAATCAGCCCCAGCATTTT	CASSGTGGVSNQPQHF
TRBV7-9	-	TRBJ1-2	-	TGTGCCAGCAGCTTAGTAGGGGGAAACTATGGCTACACCTTC	CASSLVGGNYGYTF
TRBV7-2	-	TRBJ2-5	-	TGTGCCAGCAGCGCCCGGGGACGGAGGGTGGAAGAGACCCAGTACTTC	CASSARGRRVEETQYF
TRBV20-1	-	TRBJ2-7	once	TGCAGTGCTAGAGACGGTTACGAGCAGTACTTC	CSARDGYEQYF
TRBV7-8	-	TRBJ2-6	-	TGTGCCAGCAGCCCTGGGGGGGCTGGTCAGGACTCCGTCCTGACTTTC	CASSPGGAGQDSVLTF
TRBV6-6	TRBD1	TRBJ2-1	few	TGTGCCGTCCGGGACAGTGCCTACAATGAGCAGTTCTTC	CAVRDSAYNEQFF
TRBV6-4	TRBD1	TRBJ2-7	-	TGTGCCAGCAGTCTCGGACAGGGGCCCCCCTACGAGCAGTACTTC	CASSLGQGPPYEQYF
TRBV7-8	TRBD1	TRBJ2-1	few	TGTGCCAGCAGCCCTAGGGACAGGAATGAGCAGTTCTTC	CASSPRDRNEQFF
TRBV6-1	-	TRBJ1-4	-	TGTGCCAGCACCAGAGGACGGGGGATTAATGAAAAACTGTTTTTT	CASTRGRGINEKLFF
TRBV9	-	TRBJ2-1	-	TGTGCCAGCAGCGTAGGAACAGCCGACAATGAGCAGTTCTTC	CASSVGTADNEQFF
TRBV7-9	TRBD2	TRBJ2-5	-	TGTGCCAGCAGCACCACTAGCGGGGGGGCAGAGACCCAGTACTTC	CASSTTSGGAETQYF
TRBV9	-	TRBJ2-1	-	TGTGCCAGCAGCGAACGGGGGGCCTCCTACAATGAGCAGTTCTTC	CASSERGASYNEQFF
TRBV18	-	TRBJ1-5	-	TGTGCCAGCTCGGCCGGAGATGGGCCCCAGCATTTT	CASSAGDGPQHF
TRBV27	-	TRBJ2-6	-	TGTGCCAGCAGTAATCCCGCTCGAGGGAGCTCTGGGGCCAACGTCCTGACTTTC	CASSNPARGSSGANVLTF
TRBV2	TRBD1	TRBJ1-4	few	TGTGCCACCCGGGACAGGAATGAAAAACTGTTTTTT	CATRDRNEKLFF
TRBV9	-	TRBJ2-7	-	TGTGCCAGCAGCGTAGCTACAGGGTTAGGGTACGAGCAGTACTTC	CASSVATGLGYEQYF
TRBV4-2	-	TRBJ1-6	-	TGTGCCAGCAGCCAAGAATCTGGCGGGGGCCATTCACCCCTCCACTTT	CASSQESGGGHSPLHF
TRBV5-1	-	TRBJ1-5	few	TGCGCCAGCAGCCCGGAGCGGGGGCCCAATCAGCCCCAGCATTTT	CASSPERGPNQPQHF
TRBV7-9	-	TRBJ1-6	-	TGTGCCAGCAGCTCCTCAACCGGGATCCATAATTCACCCCTCCACTTT	CASSSSTGIHNSPLHF
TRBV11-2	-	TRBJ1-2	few	TGTGCCAGCAGCTTACAAGGCGTCAGCCGGGAGGATGGCTACACCTTC	CASSLQGVSREDGYTF
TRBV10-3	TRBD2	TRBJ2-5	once	TGTGCCATCAGTCCGGGACTAGCGGGGGGAGAGACCCAGTACTTC	CAISPGLAGGETQYF
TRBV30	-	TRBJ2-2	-	TGTGCCTGGAGATTTGGAGGGGTAGAAGCCGGGGAGCTGTTTTTT	CAWRFGGVEAGELFF
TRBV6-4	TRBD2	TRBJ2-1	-	TGTGCCAGCAGTGTTGACGGGGGGGGGTACAATGAGCAGTTCTTC	CASSVDGGGYNEQFF
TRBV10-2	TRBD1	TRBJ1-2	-	TGTGCCAGCAGCACAGGGGACTATGGCTACACCTTC	CASSTGDYGYTF
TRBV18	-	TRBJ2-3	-	TGTGCCAGCTCCCAACTCCGGACTGATACGCAGTATTTT	CASSQLRTDTQYF
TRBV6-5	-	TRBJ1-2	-	TGTGCCAGCAGCAGGGCGACGCACGGCTACACCTTC	CASSRATHGYTF
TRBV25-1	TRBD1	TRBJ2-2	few	TGTGCCAGCAGTAACCGGACAGGATATACCGGGGAGCTGTTTTTT	CASSNRTGYTGELFF
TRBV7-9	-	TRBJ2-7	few	TGTGCCAGCAGCTTAGTGGGCAAGTCCTACGAGCAGTACTTC	CASSLVGKSYEQYF
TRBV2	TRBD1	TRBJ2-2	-	TGTGCCAGCAGTGAGACTATGCCGGGACAGGGGGCTCCCTCACACACCGGGGAGCTGTTTTTT	CASSETMPGQGAPSHTGELFF